The 20 T cell receptor beta chains in this list originate from one sample, sequenced in a study of identical twins. Each CDR3 protein gets one entry after TCRdb re-called the 5' RACE reads with MiXCR. The sample has 270,000 or so distinct CDR3 sequences, approximately 8.3% seen once; the top ten hold roughly 3.1%. The data were also submitted as part of a second study, on yellow fever vaccine responses in identical twins.

Sequencing used CD8+ T cells sorted from blood. Receptors originate from a woman between 18 and 29 years old in good health.

This clonotype occurred many times. This chain joins TRBV12-3 or TRBV12-4 and TRBJ1-5; D may be TRBD1 (6 bases). V dropped 7 bases and J dropped 2 bases, with 9 bases sitting between them. The CDR3 is 13 residues long. CDR3 DNA: TGTGCCAGCACCAAGGGGGGCAATCAGCCCCAGCATTTT. Its translation is CASTKGGNQPQHF.

The chain combines TRBV25-1 with TRBJ2-6; D remains ambiguous. The CDR3 is made up of 15 amino acids. Germline V gene data show CDR1 as MGHDK and CDR2 as SYGVNS. V was trimmed by 1 base and J by 3 bases, leaving 7 bases between them. The chain's CDR3 is CASSEFFDGANVLTF. The CDR3 DNA sequence: TGTGCCAGCAGTGAATTCTTTGATGGGGCCAACGTCCTGACTTTC.

The rearrangement links TRBV2 to TRBJ2-1, with TRBD2 matching 9 bases. V lost 4 bases to trimming and J lost 3 bases; unmatched junction nucleotides: 7. Looked up from germline, CDR1 is SNHLY and CDR2 is FYNNEI. This CDR3 comprises 16 residues. The CDR3 nucleotides are TGTGCCAGCAGTGGCGGCCTAGCGGGAATCTACAATGAGCAGTTCTTC. It codes for CASSGGLAGIYNEQFF.

This clonotype has just a few counts. The rearrangement uses TRBV7-6 and TRBJ2-1; D may be TRBD2 (6 bases). The CDR3 sequence is 13 residues long. V lost 4 bases and J lost 10, with 14 bases in between. Germline CDR1 SGHVS, CDR2 FNYEAQ. CDR3 protein: CASSSPWGEEQFF. The CDR3 DNA is TGTGCCAGCAGCTCCCCTTGGGGGGAGGAGCAGTTCTTC.

The genes are TRBV20-1 and TRBJ1-2; no firm D call. CDR1 is DFQATT and CDR2 is SNEGSKA in the germline V gene (reference sequence). This CDR3 has 13 amino acids. Trimming removed 3 bases at V and 0 bases at J, with 8 bases between. The CDR3 DNA sequence: TGCAGTGCTAGCCGGGTAGCTAACTATGGCTACACCTTC. Translated, it gives CSASRVANYGYTF.

This clonotype was recorded many times. This chain uses TRBV7-9 with TRBJ2-7; either TRBD1 or TRBD2 may supply D (5 bases each). CDR3 size: 13 residues. V lost 2 bases, J lost 5 bases, and 10 bases lay in between. The germline V gene has CDR1 SEHNR and CDR2 FQNEAQ (reference sequence). The CDR3 DNA follows: TGTGCCAGCAGCTTATTTCGGGGCGACGAGCAGTACTTC. Protein: CASSLFRGDEQYF.

In this sample, this clonotype turned up a few times. The rearrangement uses TRBV7-2 and TRBJ2-5; 14 bases map to TRBD2. CDR1 is SGHTA, CDR2 FQGNSA, per germline. Trimming took 4 bases from V and 5 from J; bases not matched to a gene: 6. This CDR3 has 16 amino acids. The CDR3 DNA is TGTGCCAGCAGCTCGGGACTAGCGGGAGTTCGGGAGACCCAGTACTTC. This gives the protein CASSSGLAGVRETQYF.

This chain connects TRBV12-3 or TRBV12-4 to TRBJ1-4, with D uncertain. CDR3 size: 13 residues. The V end lost 3 bases, the J end lost 8 bases, and 10 bases lay between the germline ends. The DNA for the CDR3 is TGTGCCAGCAGTTTTAGTCTGGAGGAAAAACTGTTTTTT. Translating it yields CASSFSLEEKLFF.

The sample holds a few counts of this clonotype. The rearrangement uses TRBV5-6 and TRBJ2-4; D perhaps matches TRBD2 (6 bases). Germline CDR1 SGHDT, CDR2 YYEEEE. The V and J ends lost 2 bases and 0 bases respectively, with 21 bases between them. The CDR3 sequence is 19 residues long. This chain's CDR3 is CASSFGGELLAVAKNIQYF. In DNA, the CDR3 is TGTGCCAGCAGCTTCGGGGGAGAGTTGTTAGCGGTAGCCAAAAACATTCAGTACTTC.

This clonotype was counted a few times. This chain uses TRBV11-2 with TRBJ2-6, with D tentatively TRBD1 (7 bases). The CDR3 is made up of 19 amino acids. The V gene's germline CDR1 is SGHAT and CDR2 FQNNGV. Trimming took off 5 bases at V and 0 bases at J, with 20 bases between the two ends. CDR3 sequence: CASSQRQGGTFSGANVLTF. The CDR3, as DNA: TGTGCCAGCAGCCAACGACAGGGCGGGACTTTCTCTGGGGCCAACGTCCTGACTTTC.

This clonotype was seen at least ten times. The chain carries TRBV7-8 and TRBJ2-4, with D perhaps TRBD2 (5 bases). Germline CDR1 SGHVS, CDR2 FQNEAQ. The length of the CDR3 is 16 residues. The germline V and J ends were trimmed by 1 base and 8 bases, with 18 bases remaining between them. Written as DNA, the CDR3 is TGTGCCAGCAGCTTAGTGGCTGGCCCGGCCGGGGACATTCAGTACTTC. Protein: CASSLVAGPAGDIQYF.

Only a few counts were recorded for this clonotype. This CDR3 reads CASGFPRQLDTIYF. CDR3 DNA sequence: TGTGCTAGTGGTTTCCCTCGACAGTTAGACACCATATATTTT. V and J are TRBV12-5 and TRBJ1-3, with a tentative D call TRBD1 (5 bases). This CDR3 has 14 amino acids. Trimming left V 3 bases short and J 8 bases short, with 14 bases between. Germline V gene data show CDR1 as LGHNT and CDR2 as FRNRAP.

This clonotype has at least ten counts. V gene TRBV28 combines with J gene TRBJ2-7; 8 bases line up with TRBD2. The CDR3 covers 15 residues. Germline values: CDR1 MDHEN, CDR2 SYDVKM. V shed 7 bases and J 1 base; nucleotides not matched to a gene: 9. DNA for the CDR3: TGTGCCAGCAAACGAGCGGGAGAGAATTCCTACGAGCAGTACTTC. This translates into CASKRAGENSYEQYF.

This clonotype appeared many times. The chain is built from TRBV2 and TRBJ2-5; TRBD2 matches 14 bases. CDR3 size: 19 residues. Germline V gene lookup returns CDR1 SNHLY and CDR2 FYNNEI. V dropped 4 bases and J dropped 2; count of bases not matched to a gene: 12. The CDR3 bases are TGTGCCAGCAGTGGATTACCGGGACTAGCGGGAGCTTGGCAAGAGACCCAGTACTTC. Its protein is CASSGLPGLAGAWQETQYF.

This clonotype was picked up a small number of times. CDR3 coding DNA: TGTGCCAGCAGTTCTACCGACGCGACTGGCTACACCTTC. It yields the protein CASSSTDATGYTF. The rearrangement links TRBV28 to TRBJ1-2; the D is unclear. The CDR3 loop spans 13 amino acids. Germline CDR1 and CDR2: MDHEN and SYDVKM. V dropped 4 bases and J dropped 7 bases, with 13 bases sitting between them.

This clonotype turned up a few times. V gene TRBV27 combines with J gene TRBJ1-2, with unresolved D. Trimming took off 5 bases at V and 7 bases at J, with 11 bases between the two ends. CDR3 length: 12 residues. Looked up from germline, CDR1 is MNHEY and CDR2 is SMNVEV (reference sequence). In DNA form, the CDR3 reads TGTGCCAGCAGTCCCGCACCTCCTGGCTACACCTTC. This codes for CASSPAPPGYTF.

The V and J genes are TRBV29-1 and TRBJ2-2; D unresolved. Germline V gives CDR1 SQVTM, CDR2 ANQGSEA. Trimming took 6 bases from V and 1 from J, leaving 9 bases between them. The CDR3 loop spans 13 amino acids. The CDR3: CSVGSGNTGELFF. The CDR3 region has the DNA TGCAGCGTGGGATCCGGGAACACCGGGGAGCTGTTTTTT.

This clonotype came up a few times. V gene TRBV5-1 combines with J gene TRBJ2-1, with 12 bases matching TRBD1. J was trimmed by 8 bases and V by 0 bases; bases with no gene match: 9. The CDR3 is 17 amino acids. Germline V gene sequence: CDR1 SGHRS, CDR2 YFSETQ. This CDR3 reads CASSLELWDRGRHEQFF. The CDR3 nucleotides read TGCGCCAGCAGCTTGGAGTTATGGGACAGGGGGCGGCATGAGCAGTTCTTC.

The gene calls are TRBV19 and TRBJ2-2; TRBD2 might be the D (5 bases). CDR1 and CDR2 from the germline V gene are LNHDA and SQIVND (reference sequence). The CDR3 extends over 16 amino acids. Trimming stripped 2 bases from V and 1 base from J, with 11 bases between. The CDR3 loop is CASSINRGWNTGELFF. The CDR3 DNA reads as TGTGCCAGTAGTATAAACCGGGGATGGAACACCGGGGAGCTGTTTTTT.

The sample holds many counts of this clonotype. The V call is TRBV30, the J call TRBJ2-1; D not resolved. Germline values: CDR1 GTSNPN, CDR2 SVGIG (reference sequence). This CDR3 comprises 11 residues. The ends were cut back, 0 bases at V and 6 bases at J, with 3 bases in the middle. The CDR3 here is CAWSVGNEQFF. The CDR3 DNA reads TGTGCCTGGAGTGTGGGCAATGAGCAGTTCTTC.